The 21 T cell receptor beta chains in this list originate from one sample, sequenced in a study of T cell responses to AZD1222 COVID-19 vaccine. Profiling relied on immunoSEQ multiplex PCR, and the TCRdb table lists in-frame clones only, not all of them. The table includes more than 150,000 clones, 85% to 90% detected once. Sequenced material: peripheral blood, taken on day 0 of AZD1222 vaccination. The receptors were sampled from an adult in good health.

V gene TRBV5-1 combines with J gene TRBJ2-7; tentatively, D is TRBD1 (6 bases). The CDR3 is 16 amino acids. Germline-derived CDR1 and CDR2 are SGHRS and YFSETQ. V lost 3 bases and J lost 8, with 24 bases in between. CDR3 protein: CASSSKRTESGQQQYF. CDR3 nucleotide sequence: TGCGCCAGCAGCTCGAAACGGACAGAAAGCGGTCAACAGCAGTACTTC. Supplemented by reference TRBV5-1 and TRBJ2-7, the full variable domain reads KAGVTQTPRYLIKTRGQQVTLSCSPISGHRSVSWYQQTPGQGLQFLFEYFSETQRNKGNFPGRFSGRQFSNSRSEMNVSTLELGDSALYLCASSSKRTESGQQQYFGPGTRLTVT.

The V and J genes are TRBV2 and TRBJ2-3, with TRBD2 as a possible D gene (6 bases). V gave up 4 bases and J gave up 2 bases, with 13 bases separating them. CDR1 and CDR2 (germline): SNHLY, FYNNEI. The CDR3 extends over 15 amino acids. The CDR3 reads CASSGSGVTTDTQYF. Here the CDR3 DNA reads TGTGCCAGCAGTGGGTCGGGAGTAACCACAGATACGCAGTATTTT.

The genes are TRBV3-1 (or the pseudogene TRBV3-2) and TRBJ1-1; D call uncertain. The CDR3 covers 12 residues. From germline, CDR1 is LGHDT and CDR2 YNNKEL (reference sequence). With 0 bases removed from V and 8 bases from J, the gap between germline ends came to 7 bases. As DNA, the CDR3 is TGTGCCAGCAGCCAAGAAAGCAGGGAAGCTTTCTTT. Residues: CASSQESREAFF.

The J gene is TRBJ1-2, the V gene TRBV6-1; tentative D call: TRBD1 (5 bases). Per the germline V gene, CDR1 is MNHNS and CDR2 is SASEGT. V lost 2 bases, J lost 3 bases, and 13 bases lay in between. The CDR3 extends over 15 amino acids. In DNA, the CDR3 is TGTGCCAGCAGTGAAAGTTCCAGGGCTTACTATGGCTACACCTTC. Translated, it gives CASSESSRAYYGYTF.

This sequence joins TRBV4-3 and TRBJ2-1, with D uncertain. The CDR3 is made up of 20 amino acids. V lost 0 bases, J lost 0 bases, and 21 bases lay in between. Germline-derived CDR1 and CDR2 are LGHNA and YSLEER. The DNA of the CDR3 is TGCGCCAGCAGCCAAGATTTCACCCCCGCCTTTGTGAGCTCCTACAATGAGCAGTTCTTC. It specifies CASSQDFTPAFVSSYNEQFF.

CDR3 in DNA: TGTGCCAGCAGTTACGGAGGCACAGATACGCAGTATTTT. This encodes CASSYGGTDTQYF. V is TRBV6-5 and J is TRBJ2-3; unclear D gene. CDR1 and CDR2 from the germline V gene are MNHEY and SVGAGI. The CDR3 extends over 13 amino acids. V lost 2 bases to trimming and J lost 1 base, with 4 bases between them.

In its sample, this clone was seen once. V is TRBV24-1 and J is TRBJ1-2; unclear D gene. This CDR3 has 14 residues. The germline gives CDR1 KGHDR, CDR2 SFDVKD. V lost 3 bases and J 6 bases, leaving 13 bases between the germline ends. The CDR3, as DNA: TGTGCCACCAGTGATCGGACCGAGGCTCATGGCTACACCTTC. It codes for CATSDRTEAHGYTF.

This chain joins TRBV28 and TRBJ2-7, with 11 bases fitting TRBD1. The V gene end was trimmed by 5 bases and the J gene end by 5 bases; junction bases not matched to a gene: 8. Per the germline V gene, CDR1 is MDHEN and CDR2 is SYDVKM. The CDR3 extends over 15 amino acids. The CDR3 region is CASSEAGTGGHEQYF. The CDR3 region has the DNA TGTGCCAGCAGTGAGGCCGGGACAGGGGGTCACGAGCAGTACTTC.

CDR3 coding DNA: TGTGCCTGGAGTCGGGGACCCAATCAGCCCCAGCATTTT. It codes for CAWSRGPNQPQHF. The V gene is TRBV30, the J gene TRBJ1-5; TRBD1 is a possible D gene (5 bases). V lost 2 bases, J lost 3 bases, and 8 bases lay in between. CDR1 and CDR2 (germline): GTSNPN, SVGIG (reference sequence). The CDR3 has 13 residues.

This sequence joins TRBV2 and TRBJ1-2; D gene uncertain. Per germline, CDR1 SNHLY and CDR2 FYNNEI. The CDR3 runs 14 residues. V lost 1 base, J lost 4 bases, and 10 bases lay in between. The CDR3 here is CASSEGGGGYGYTF. Here the CDR3 DNA reads TGTGCCAGCAGTGAAGGAGGCGGCGGCTATGGCTACACCTTC.

This clone was seen once. This chain joins TRBV15 and TRBJ2-5; 12 bases are shared with TRBD2. Germline V gene lookup returns CDR1 LNHNV and CDR2 YYDKDF (reference sequence). The CDR3 covers 15 residues. V was pared by 0 bases and J by 4 bases, with 0 bases of the junction left unmatched. CDR3: CATSRETSGRETQYF. DNA of the CDR3: TGTGCCACCAGCAGAGAGACTAGCGGGAGAGAGACCCAGTACTTC.

The chain is built from TRBV6-1 and TRBJ1-2; D unresolved. V shed 2 bases and J shed 6 bases, with 13 bases lying between them. Germline lookup yields CDR1 MNHNS and CDR2 SASEGT. CDR3 length: 14 amino acids. The CDR3 is CASSELPLSNGYTF. The CDR3 coding sequence is TGTGCCAGCAGTGAACTCCCGCTTTCGAATGGCTACACCTTC.

This rearrangement joins TRBV10-3 to TRBJ2-7; tentatively, D is TRBD1 (5 bases). V dropped 3 bases and J dropped 3 bases, with 12 bases sitting between them. The germline gives CDR1 ENHRY, CDR2 SYGVKD. The CDR3 loop spans 14 amino acids. The CDR3 bases are TGTGCCATCAGTGACGAGAAGGGGATCTACGAGCAGTACTTC. Translating gives CAISDEKGIYEQYF.

The chain employs TRBV24-1 and TRBJ2-7; a possible D gene is TRBD2 (5 bases). V was clipped by 3 bases and J by 1 base, with 18 bases between them. Germline lookup yields CDR1 KGHDR and CDR2 SFDVKD. This CDR3 is 17 amino acids long. The CDR3 loop reads CATSDTGKPGVSYEQYF. The CDR3 nucleotides are TGTGCCACCAGTGATACCGGGAAGCCTGGGGTATCCTACGAGCAGTACTTC.

J is TRBJ1-2 and V is TRBV7-9, with D possibly matching TRBD1 (6 bases). Germline CDR1 reads SEHNR; CDR2 reads FQNEAQ (reference sequence). V was clipped by 4 bases and J by 10 bases, with 28 bases between them. This CDR3 is built from 17 residues. CDR3 residues: CASSSNEGDTLLGFYTF. The CDR3 DNA sequence: TGTGCCAGCAGCTCAAACGAAGGGGACACCCTACTCGGGTTCTACACCTTC.

V is TRBV5-1 and J is TRBJ2-2; D possibly corresponds to TRBD1 (5 bases). Trimming took 0 bases from V and 0 from J, leaving 9 bases between them. Germline V lookup: CDR1 SGHRS, CDR2 YFSETQ. The length of the CDR3 is 16 residues. The CDR3 is CASSLVTGSNTGELFF. As DNA, the CDR3 is TGCGCCAGCAGCTTGGTAACAGGATCGAACACCGGGGAGCTGTTTTTT.

V is TRBV29-1 and J is TRBJ1-2; 8 positions match TRBD1. This CDR3 has 14 amino acids. Trimming cost V 2 bases and J 7 bases; bases outside gene matches: 9. Germline CDR1 SQVTM, CDR2 ANQGSEA. CDR3: CSVELGQGAGGYTF. CDR3 DNA: TGCAGCGTTGAACTGGGTCAGGGGGCCGGTGGCTACACCTTC.

The rearrangement uses TRBV5-8 and TRBJ1-2, with D maybe TRBD1 (6 bases). Trimming shortened V by 4 bases and J by 7 bases, and 17 bases separated the two germline ends. Per the germline V gene, CDR1 is SGHTS and CDR2 is YDEGEE. CDR3 length: 14 amino acids. CDR3 residues: CASSHRQALRGYTF. Written as DNA, the CDR3 is TGTGCCAGCAGCCACCGACAGGCGCTCCGTGGCTACACCTTC.

This chain links TRBV24-1 with TRBJ2-5, with 10 nucleotides matching TRBD1. The CDR3 covers 15 residues. J gave up 2 bases and V 3 bases, and 2 bases lay outside the gene matches. The germline V gene has CDR1 KGHDR and CDR2 SFDVKD. The CDR3 nucleotides read TGTGCCACCAGTGATCCGGACAGGGGGCAAGAGACCCAGTACTTC. Its translation is CATSDPDRGQETQYF.

The chain has TRBV19 and TRBJ2-1; 12 nucleotides align to TRBD1. CDR3 size: 15 residues. Germline CDR1 is LNHDA and CDR2 is SQIVND (reference sequence). J was trimmed by 7 bases and V by 7 bases; bases with no gene match: 8. DNA of the CDR3: TGTGCCAGTAAAGCCGGGACAGGGGGCTTTAATGAGCAGTTCTTC. It codes for CASKAGTGGFNEQFF.

The rearrangement uses TRBV9 and TRBJ2-7, with TRBD1 matching 7 bases. The CDR3 length is 14 residues. CDR1 SGDLS and CDR2 YYNGEE come from the germline V gene. The V gene end was trimmed by 3 bases and the J gene end by 5 bases; junction bases not matched to a gene: 8. In DNA, the CDR3 is TGTGCCAGCAGCGCGACAGGGTCCAGCCACGAGCAGTACTTC. Its translation: CASSATGSSHEQYF.